This TCR beta chain was captured by sequencing in a study of blood T cell repertoires in COVID-19. In the study overall: The origin of the acute and convalescent COVID-19 samples was the United States, Italy and Spain. T cells, B-cell-depleted T cells, or PBMCs supplied cDNA or gDNA.

The sample holds a few counts of this clone. The CDR3 totals 14 residues. The germline CDR1 and CDR2 sequences are SGHRS and YFSETQ. The trim removed 0 bases at V and 15 bases at J, leaving 5 bases unmatched. Original analysis: Researchers report that nucleated cell counts were estimated from reference gene primer amplification. TCRdb's copy holds only in-frame clones and misses some; the assay was immunoSEQ multiplex PCR. Clone size and V and J calls were adopted from that table, with D and trimming inferred from the DNA. The profile shows approximately 100,000 clones, approximately 84% of them singletons.

This TCR came from a human donor in a cohort sampled during active COVID-19. The chain employs TRBV5-1 and TRBJ2-1; 14 bases align to TRBD2. Sequenced sample: peripheral blood. CDR3 region: CASSLEGTSGSLFF. In nucleotides, the CDR3 is TGCGCCAGCAGCTTGGAGGGGACTAGCGGGAGTCTGTTCTTC.